This T cell receptor beta chain is drawn from a study of regulatory T cells in long-lasting Graves disease. Libraries of TCR beta came from iRepertoire HTBI primers plus Arm-PCR of CDR3 regions. From the multiplex PCR reads, TCRdb called clonotypes with MiXCR, one entry per CDR3 protein. The repertoire holds 450,000 or so distinct CDR3 sequences, with about 20% as singletons. The time point: persistent/refractory GD, antithyroid drugs over 5 years with positive TRAb. From RNA extracted from PBMCs, the TCR library was made. Patients with Graves' disease were diagnosed by American Thyroid Association guidelines. EDTA tubes collected nine milliliters of peripheral blood. The study's findings and limits: Under persistent disease, TRBV28, TRBJ1-2 and TRBJ2-5 were used preferentially.

A word on this clonotype: Antigen specificity is unknown.

The CDR3 is made up of 12 amino acids. Germline CDR1 and CDR2: PRHDT and FYEKMQ (reference sequence). The ends were cut back, 3 bases at V and 7 bases at J, with 9 bases in the middle. The TCR comes from a female donor with Graves disease. The material was peripheral blood mononuclear cells (PBMCs), obtained when the disease was refractory, from a patient treated with antithyroid drugs. This chain joins TRBV13 and TRBJ1-1; D not resolved. CDR3 sequence: CASSFGADEAFF. CDR3 DNA: TGTGCCAGCAGCTTCGGAGCAGATGAAGCTTTCTTT.